A selection of T cell receptor beta chains follows, all from one sample in a study of blood T cell repertoires in COVID-19. TCRdb keeps only in-frame clones here, not all; method: immunoSEQ multiplex PCR. The repertoire consists of some 210,000 clones, with about 88% occurring once and the leading ten covering 4% to 5.5%. Input material: peripheral blood. The receptors shown here come from a woman aged 40 to 55 with acute or convalescent COVID-19. Both conserved end residues are trimmed from each CDR3.

V gene,CDR3 protein
TRBV9,ASSGGTAYNSPLH
TRBV28,ASSVTGRGSVAF
TRBV24-1,ATSGTGFQQPQH
TRBV5-1,ASSPAGWTGNTIY
TRBV2,ASSDRQGSGNTIY
TRBV7-2,ASSRWAGGSGQPQH
TRBV4-2,ASSQELGQGPKQPQH
TRBV30,AWKVSGNTDTQY
TRBV29-1,SVEGGLAGGRTGELF
TRBV4-1,ASSQAFGGNQPQH
TRBV25-1,ASRGQGLAGELF
TRBV24-1,ATSDLSGGAYNEQF
TRBV27,ASSPTGGGSYSPLH
TRBV11-2,ASSRYPRGRGGNTEAF
TRBV19,ASSMGTGFGNTIY
TRBV12-1,ASSSGLAGGWTDTQY
TRBV6-5,ASSRDGYYGYT
TRBV4-1,ASSQDRIRVEPQH
TRBV6-2/TRBV6-3,ASSISHRGRDGYT
TRBV12-3/TRBV12-4,ASSWQGGAEAF
TRBV14,ASSHHLTGGGHNEQF
TRBV11-2,ASSLAAGWGHRGQETQY
TRBV10-1,ASSEAGRLNTEAF